This T cell receptor (beta chain) is from a study of molecular identifiers for immune sequencing clone quantification. General observations from the study: Clones above 20 RNA copies held over 98% of effector molecules, under 1% in naive cells.

V lost 0 bases and J 11 bases, leaving 17 bases between the germline ends. CDR3 length: 15 amino acids. Per the germline V gene, CDR1 is KGHSH and CDR2 is LQKENI. The bulk TCR libraries were made with methods described before and with listed TCR primers. TCRdb itself ran the PCR reads through MiXCR, one entry per CDR3 protein. The repertoire includes 100,000 or so distinct CDR3 sequences, roughly 38% of them detected once, and around 3.8% sits in the top ten. It was from about 21,000 to 970,000 sorted cells, with 10%, 30% or 50% RNA, that naive CD8 libraries came. As concerns this clonotype: Its antigen is still unknown.

The origin of this receptor is a human donor in good health. Some libraries in this study had Jurkat cell RNA spiked in. The V gene is TRBV18, the J gene TRBJ2-1, with D perhaps being TRBD1 or TRBD2 (5 bases each). Sequencing was done on a sample of naive CD8+ T cells from blood, with Jurkat cell RNA spiked in. The subset is: FACS-sorted CD8+CD4-CCR7+CD45RA+ naive T cells. Here the CDR3 DNA reads TGTGCCAGCTCACCACCTACCCCCGGGGCTACCCAGCAGTTCTTC. Protein product: CASSPPTPGATQQFF.